What follows are 8 T cell receptor beta chains derived from one specimen sequenced in a study of blood T cells in healthy people across ages (dated by TCRdb to 2015 to 2017). Libraries were prepared through 5' RACE. The reads were generated on an Illumina HiSeq 2500. A second roughly 6 to 12 cycle PCR used a sample-barcoded 5' primer and a J-beta primer mix. TCRdb applied fastp at Q25 and MiXCR to the public reads, then kept only in-frame beta chains. Rows with one shared CDR3 protein collapse into an entry with the most common genes and DNA. The sample records over a million distinct CDR3 sequences, approximately 60% of which are singletons. In total, the top ten clones hold over 5% of the sample. Sample: blood. These receptors all come from a man between 18 and 29 years old in good health.

This clonotype was seen a few times. The V call is TRBV2, the J call TRBJ2-3; TRBD2 matches 11 bases. The length of the CDR3 is 16 residues. From germline, CDR1 is SNHLY and CDR2 FYNNEI. Unmatched junction bases numbered 2, after V lost 1 base and J lost 2 bases. Written as DNA, the CDR3 is TGTGCCAGCAGTGAAGGACTAGCGGGGTTCACAGATACGCAGTATTTT. The encoded protein is CASSEGLAGFTDTQYF.

The CDR3 protein is CASSLTPTGTYNEQFF. The CDR3 coding sequence is TGTGCCAGCAGTCTAACACCCACAGGGACCTACAATGAGCAGTTCTTC. The J gene is TRBJ2-1, the V gene TRBV6-5; TRBD1 is a possible D gene (6 bases). Trimming shortened V by 5 bases and J by 2 bases, and 16 bases separated the two germline ends. CDR1 and CDR2 (germline): MNHEY, SVGAGI. The CDR3 runs 16 residues.

V usage is TRBV4-3 and J usage is TRBJ2-5, with 11 bases aligning to TRBD1. The end of the DNA is better explained by TRBJ2-7, so the J call may be wrong. From germline, CDR1 is LGHNA and CDR2 YSLEER. This CDR3 has 16 amino acids. The CDR3 sequence: CASSQDFGTGGYEQYF. The CDR3 coding sequence is TGCGCCAGCAGCCAAGATTTTGGGACAGGGGGCTACGAGCAGTACTTC.

CDR3 in amino acids: CASSSIHSPAGAYNEQFF. CDR3 nucleotides: TGTGCCAGCAGCTCGATACATAGCCCCGCTGGAGCCTACAATGAGCAGTTCTTC. This chain joins TRBV7-7 and TRBJ2-1; D remains ambiguous. Germline lookup yields CDR1 SSHAT and CDR2 FNYEAQ (reference sequence). V lost 4 bases to trimming and J lost 2 bases, with 21 bases between them. The CDR3 is 18 amino acids.

This chain links TRBV20-1 with TRBJ2-3, with 9 bases matching TRBD2. Germline V gives CDR1 DFQATT, CDR2 SNEGSKA (reference sequence). V was pared by 0 bases and J by 5 bases, with 6 bases of the junction left unmatched. This CDR3 region has 15 residues. CDR3 protein: CSARDAREGLDTQYF. For the CDR3, the DNA is TGCAGTGCTAGAGATGCGCGGGAGGGCCTAGATACGCAGTATTTT.

The chain employs TRBV2 and TRBJ2-3, with 7 nucleotides matching TRBD2. J gave up 6 bases and V 5 bases, and 11 bases lay outside the gene matches. The CDR3 contains 15 residues. Per the germline V gene, CDR1 is SNHLY and CDR2 is FYNNEI. The CDR3 protein is CASSSQGGDGDTQYF. In DNA form, the CDR3 reads TGTGCCAGCAGTTCCCAGGGAGGGGATGGCGATACGCAGTATTTT.

The CDR3 sequence is CASSQDPLSTTGDTQYF. The CDR3 coding sequence is TGTGCCAGCAGCCAAGATCCACTATCCACCACCGGGGATACGCAGTATTTT. The chain couples TRBV4-2 to TRBJ2-3, with D unresolved. Per the germline V gene, CDR1 is LGHNA and CDR2 is YNFKEQ. The ends were cut back, 0 bases at V and 6 bases at J, with 19 bases in the middle. CDR3 length: 17 residues.

The V gene is TRBV10-2, the J gene TRBJ2-1; D call uncertain. This CDR3 region has 13 residues. The V gene lost 4 bases and the J gene lost 2 bases, with 6 bases spanning the gap. The V gene's germline CDR1 is WSHSY and CDR2 SAAADI. The CDR3 protein is CASSGYTYNEQFF. CDR3 nucleotides: TGCGCCAGCAGTGGATACACCTACAATGAGCAGTTCTTC.